These T cell receptor beta chains were read from a single sample in a study of T cell changes during pregnancy in multiple sclerosis. TCRdb keeps only in-frame clones here, not all; method: immunoSEQ multiplex PCR. The repertoire holds 58,000 or so clones, with 80% to 95% as singletons. Sample: CD4+ T cells from peripheral blood mononuclear cells, taken in the third trimester of pregnancy. Receptor source: a female donor with multiple sclerosis, enrolled in a pregnancy study. Both conserved end residues are part of each CDR3. D genes are given only for firm matches. The size of a clone is reported for some rows only, either as once, few or many, or as a class for expanded clones.

D: .
J: TRBJ1-1
size: .
V: TRBV11-2
length: 15
CDR3: CASSLVRGRVPEAFF
DNA: TGTGCCAGCAGCTTAGTCAGGGGCAGGGTACCTGAAGCTTTCTTT

D: TRBD1
J: TRBJ1-1
size: .
V: TRBV5-4
length: 15
CDR3: CASSPTGQGHAEAFF
DNA: TGTGCCAGCAGCCCAACGGGACAGGGGCACGCTGAAGCTTTCTTT

D: .
J: TRBJ2-3
size: .
V: TRBV11-2
length: 17
CDR3: CASSPLARLDPGLTRHF
DNA: TGTGCCAGCAGCCCCTTAGCCCGGTTAGACCCGGGACTCACGCGGCATTTT

D: .
J: TRBJ1-3
size: .
V: TRBV5-1
length: 12
CDR3: CASSSGRNTIYF
DNA: TGCGCCAGCAGCTCAGGGAGAAACACCATATATTTT

D: TRBD2
J: TRBJ2-7
size: .
V: TRBV5-4
length: 18
CDR3: CASSPGLAGGPRGWEQYF
DNA: TGTGCCAGCAGCCCGGGACTAGCGGGGGGCCCTCGGGGTTGGGAGCAGTACTTC

D: .
J: TRBJ2-5
size: .
V: TRBV15
length: 16
CDR3: CATSRGRGGREETQYF
DNA: TGTGCCACCAGCAGAGGGAGGGGTGGCAGGGAAGAGACCCAGTACTTC

D: TRBD1
J: TRBJ1-6
size: .
V: TRBV2
length: 14
CDR3: CARGGTGANSPLHF
DNA: TGTGCCAGGGGGGGGACAGGGGCTAATTCACCCCTCCACTTT

D: .
J: TRBJ1-5
size: .
V: TRBV5-8
length: 12
CDR3: CASSLINQPQHF
DNA: TGTGCCAGCAGCCTTATCAATCAGCCCCAGCATTTT

D: TRBD2
J: TRBJ2-2
size: .
V: TRBV9
length: 19
CDR3: CASSVVPPGLAGAAGELFF
DNA: TGTGCCAGCAGCGTAGTCCCCCCAGGACTAGCGGGGGCCGCCGGGGAGCTGTTTTTT

D: TRBD1
J: TRBJ1-2
size: .
V: TRBV6-4
length: 14
CDR3: CASSVSSDRAGYTF
DNA: TGTGCCAGCAGTGTTTCGTCCGACAGGGCTGGCTACACCTTC

D: .
J: TRBJ1-1
size: once
V: TRBV6-5
length: 13
CDR3: CAVRAGGVTEAFF
DNA: TGTGCCGTACGGGCCGGGGGGGTCACTGAAGCTTTCTTT

D: .
J: TRBJ1-6
size: .
V: TRBV18
length: 19
CDR3: CASSPAGVTPGSYNSPLHF
DNA: TGTGCCAGCTCACCGGCAGGGGTTACCCCGGGGTCCTATAATTCACCCCTCCACTTT

D: TRBD2
J: TRBJ2-5
size: .
V: TRBV7-7
length: 16
CDR3: CASSQGLGLGLETQYF
DNA: TGTGCTAGCAGCCAAGGCCTGGGACTAGGGCTAGAGACCCAGTACTTC

D: .
J: TRBJ2-7
size: .
V: TRBV5-4
length: 13
CDR3: CASSLEQFSGQYF
DNA: TGTGCCAGCAGCTTGGAACAGTTCTCTGGGCAGTACTTC

D: TRBD1
J: TRBJ1-6
size: .
V: TRBV6-5
length: 16
CDR3: CASSYWEGQGLSPLHF
DNA: TGTGCCAGCAGTTACTGGGAGGGACAGGGGCTATCACCCCTCCACTTT

D: .
J: TRBJ2-7
size: .
V: TRBV5-1
length: 13
CDR3: CASSLGRDYEQYF
DNA: TGCGCCAGCAGCTTGGGGCGGGACTACGAGCAGTACTTC

D: .
J: TRBJ1-5
size: .
V: TRBV7-3
length: 13
CDR3: CASSLTGGQPQHF
DNA: TGTGCCAGCAGCTTAACCGGAGGTCAGCCCCAGCATTTT

D: .
J: TRBJ2-6
size: .
V: TRBV19
length: 14
CDR3: CASRSSSGANVLTF
DNA: TGTGCCAGTAGGTCTAGCTCTGGGGCCAACGTCCTGACTTTC

D: .
J: TRBJ2-5
size: .
V: TRBV9
length: 15
CDR3: CASSVESGAGETQYF
DNA: TGTGCCAGCAGCGTAGAGTCAGGGGCGGGAGAGACCCAGTACTTC

D: TRBD1
J: TRBJ1-1
size: .
V: TRBV19
length: 13
CDR3: CASSQGVDTEAFF
DNA: TGTGCCAGTAGTCAGGGGGTAGACACTGAAGCTTTCTTT

D: TRBD1
J: TRBJ2-5
size: .
V: TRBV30
length: 14
CDR3: CAYFLGTELETQYF
DNA: TGTGCCTATTTCCTTGGGACAGAACTAGAGACCCAGTACTTC

D: TRBD1
J: TRBJ1-1
size: few
V: TRBV6-1
length: 14
CDR3: CASSEPGGNTEAFF
DNA: TGTGCCAGCAGTGAACCAGGGGGGAACACTGAAGCTTTCTTT

D: .
J: TRBJ1-6
size: .
V: TRBV5-5
length: 16
CDR3: CASSLWDKEPNSPLHF
DNA: TGTGCCAGCAGCTTGTGGGACAAGGAACCAAATTCACCCCTCCACTTT

D: .
J: TRBJ2-7
size: .
V: TRBV10-3
length: 14
CDR3: CAISEGLRPYEQYF
DNA: TGTGCCATCAGTGAGGGACTCCGACCCTACGAGCAGTACTTC

D: TRBD1
J: TRBJ1-2
size: .
V: TRBV4-2
length: 13
CDR3: CASSRRDRAGYTF
DNA: TGTGCCAGCAGCCGCCGGGACAGGGCTGGCTACACCTTC

D: TRBD1
J: TRBJ1-1
size: .
V: TRBV9
length: 16
CDR3: CASSTGTGGANTEAFF
DNA: TGTGCCAGCAGCACCGGGACAGGGGGCGCGAACACTGAAGCTTTCTTT

D: .
J: TRBJ2-5
size: .
V: TRBV6-6
length: 11
CDR3: CASSYSETQYF
DNA: TGTGCCAGCAGTTACAGCGAGACCCAGTACTTC

D: .
J: TRBJ1-1
size: .
V: TRBV11-2
length: 15
CDR3: CASSFTGMMNTEAFF
DNA: TGTGCCAGCAGCTTTACAGGGATGATGAACACTGAAGCTTTCTTT

D: TRBD1
J: TRBJ1-5
size: .
V: TRBV6-1
length: 14
CDR3: CASRGTGSNQPQHF
DNA: TGTGCCAGCAGGGGGACAGGGAGCAATCAGCCCCAGCATTTT

D: .
J: TRBJ2-1
size: .
V: TRBV5-4
length: 15
CDR3: CASSSHRVDHNEQFF
DNA: TGTGCCAGCAGCTCACACAGGGTGGACCACAATGAGCAGTTCTTC

D: .
J: TRBJ1-3
size: .
V: TRBV19
length: 15
CDR3: CASTPTGVWGNTIYF
DNA: TGTGCCAGTACCCCCACGGGGGTTTGGGGAAACACCATATATTTT

D: TRBD2
J: TRBJ2-1
size: .
V: TRBV7-9
length: 15
CDR3: CASRLGLAEYNEQFF
DNA: TGTGCCAGCAGACTGGGACTAGCAGAGTACAATGAGCAGTTCTTC

D: .
J: TRBJ2-1
size: .
V: TRBV29-1
length: 12
CDR3: CSTTQSYNEQFF
DNA: TGCAGCACCACGCAGTCCTACAATGAGCAGTTCTTC

D: TRBD1
J: TRBJ2-5
size: .
V: TRBV7-9
length: 17
CDR3: CASSLARTGVLQETQYF
DNA: TGTGCCAGCAGCTTAGCCAGGACAGGGGTCCTCCAAGAGACCCAGTACTTC

D: TRBD2
J: TRBJ2-3
size: .
V: TRBV18
length: 19
CDR3: CASSSLPVTSGPSTDTQYF
DNA: TGTGCCAGCTCGTCTTTGCCTGTTACTAGCGGCCCTAGCACAGATACGCAGTATTTT

D: TRBD2
J: TRBJ2-2
size: once
V: TRBV13
length: 18
CDR3: CASSGAGTSGIRTGELFF
DNA: TGTGCCAGCAGCGGGGCCGGGACTAGCGGGATTAGGACCGGGGAGCTGTTTTTT

D: TRBD1
J: TRBJ1-1
size: .
V: TRBV19
length: 16
CDR3: CASSILETGGSTEAFF
DNA: TGTGCCAGTAGTATCCTGGAGACAGGGGGAAGCACTGAAGCTTTCTTT

D: .
J: TRBJ1-5
size: .
V: TRBV19
length: 13
CDR3: CASTDRGNQPQHF
DNA: TGTGCCAGCACGGACAGAGGCAATCAGCCCCAGCATTTT

D: TRBD2
J: TRBJ2-7
size: .
V: TRBV2
length: 13
CDR3: CASKEATSGEQYF
DNA: TGTGCCAGCAAGGAGGCGACTAGCGGGGAGCAGTACTTC

D: TRBD2
J: TRBJ2-1
size: .
V: TRBV7-7
length: 15
CDR3: CASSFNAGGVDEQFF
DNA: TGTGCTAGCAGCTTCAACGCGGGGGGTGTTGATGAGCAGTTCTTC

D: TRBD1
J: TRBJ1-4
size: .
V: TRBV6-1
length: 14
CDR3: CASSGGQAGEKLFF
DNA: TGTGCCAGCAGTGGGGGACAGGCGGGAGAAAAACTGTTTTTT

D: TRBD2
J: TRBJ2-1
size: .
V: TRBV19
length: 14
CDR3: CASSHGGSYNEQFF
DNA: TGTGCCAGTAGTCACGGGGGGAGCTACAATGAGCAGTTCTTC

D: TRBD2
J: TRBJ2-3
size: .
V: TRBV5-1
length: 17
CDR3: CASRVTSGGTSTDTQYF
DNA: TGCGCCAGCAGAGTGACTAGCGGGGGGACTAGCACAGATACGCAGTATTTT

D: .
J: TRBJ1-1
size: .
V: TRBV14
length: 14
CDR3: CASSQVFGGTEAFF
DNA: TGTGCCAGCAGCCAAGTATTCGGGGGCACTGAAGCTTTCTTT

D: TRBD2
J: TRBJ2-1
size: .
V: TRBV18
length: 16
CDR3: CASSRTLAGSNNEQFF
DNA: TGTGCCAGCTCACGTACCCTAGCGGGTTCAAACAATGAGCAGTTCTTC

D: .
J: TRBJ2-7
size: .
V: TRBV28
length: 15
CDR3: CASSLYGYMSHEQYF
DNA: TGTGCCAGCAGTTTATACGGGTATATGTCCCACGAGCAGTACTTC

D: .
J: TRBJ1-4
size: .
V: TRBV4-1
length: 12
CDR3: CASSRVNEKLFF
DNA: TGCGCCAGCAGCCGCGTTAATGAAAAACTGTTTTTT

D: TRBD1
J: TRBJ1-4
size: .
V: TRBV7-2
length: 14
CDR3: CASSRDRGKEKLFF
DNA: TGTGCCAGCAGCCGGGACAGGGGAAAGGAAAAACTGTTTTTT

D: TRBD2
J: TRBJ2-1
size: .
V: TRBV6-4
length: 15
CDR3: CASSESGGEDNEQFF
DNA: TGTGCCAGCAGTGAAAGCGGGGGGGAAGACAATGAGCAGTTCTTC

D: TRBD1
J: TRBJ2-7
size: .
V: TRBV6-1
length: 14
CDR3: CASSLQGASYEQYF
DNA: TGTGCCAGCAGTTTACAGGGGGCGTCGTACGAGCAGTACTTC

D: TRBD1
J: TRBJ1-4
size: once
V: TRBV7-9
length: 15
CDR3: CASSLEGTGNEKLFF
DNA: TGTGCCAGCAGCTTAGAGGGGACAGGGAATGAAAAACTGTTTTTT

D: TRBD2
J: TRBJ2-5
size: .
V: TRBV27
length: 14
CDR3: CASSLKTSGETQYF
DNA: TGTGCCAGCAGTTTAAAGACTAGCGGGGAGACCCAGTACTTC

D: TRBD1
J: TRBJ1-2
size: few
V: TRBV7-8
length: 15
CDR3: CASSVRTGENYGYTF
DNA: TGTGCCAGCAGCGTTCGGACAGGGGAGAACTATGGCTACACCTTC

D: TRBD1
J: TRBJ1-1
size: once
V: TRBV15
length: 15
CDR3: CATSRGGQGWTEAFF
DNA: TGTGCCACCAGCAGAGGGGGACAGGGATGGACTGAAGCTTTCTTT

D: TRBD2
J: TRBJ2-7
size: .
V: TRBV5-6
length: 15
CDR3: CASSSGLAGTYEQYF
DNA: TGTGCCAGCAGCTCGGGACTAGCGGGGACATACGAGCAGTACTTC

D: .
J: TRBJ2-7
size: few
V: TRBV5-1
length: 15
CDR3: CASSLLQVGSGEQYF
DNA: TGCGCCAGCAGCTTGCTCCAGGTCGGATCGGGGGAGCAGTACTTC

D: .
J: TRBJ1-5
size: .
V: TRBV30
length: 12
CDR3: CACGAGNQPQHF
DNA: TGTGCCTGCGGGGCGGGAAATCAGCCCCAGCATTTT

D: .
J: TRBJ2-7
size: .
V: TRBV6-5
length: 13
CDR3: CASSYDSTYEQYF
DNA: TGTGCCAGCAGTTACGACAGCACCTACGAGCAGTACTTC

D: TRBD2
J: TRBJ2-1
size: .
V: TRBV5-1
length: 17
CDR3: CASSSNPQRGGVNEQFF
DNA: TGCGCCAGCAGCTCGAACCCCCAGCGGGGGGGGGTGAATGAGCAGTTCTTC